This passage covers 18 T cell receptor beta chains from one sample sequenced in a study of T cells in Graves' hyperthyroidism and ophthalmopathy. RNA transcripts were the template for amplifying TCR beta CDR3 regions. HTBI primers drove first-round RT-PCR of the TCR CDR3. One entry per CDR3 protein results from TCRdb running MiXCR on the multiplex PCR reads. The sample holds 350,000 to 400,000 distinct CDR3 sequences, approximately 14% seen once. Sample: blood. The receptors stem from an older woman with Graves' hyperthyroidism.

The chain has TRBV19 and TRBJ1-3; tentative D call: TRBD1 (5 bases). The V gene lost 10 bases and the J gene lost 4 bases, with 17 bases spanning the gap. This CDR3 has 14 residues. Germline CDR1 reads LNHDA; CDR2 reads SQIVND (reference sequence). The CDR3: CATEVQAGGNTIYF. For the CDR3, the DNA is TGTGCCACCGAAGTACAGGCTGGCGGAAACACCATATATTTT.

At least ten counts were recorded for this clonotype. CDR3 in amino acids: CATKDRGTNEQFF. Here the CDR3 DNA reads TGTGCCACAAAAGACAGGGGGACTAATGAGCAGTTCTTC. The gene calls are TRBV24-1 and TRBJ2-1; 9 bases are a match to TRBD1. This CDR3 region has 13 residues. J was trimmed by 7 bases and V by 10 bases; bases with no gene match: 7. CDR1 is KGHDR, CDR2 SFDVKD, per germline.

This clonotype was counted many times. The CDR3 is CASSGTGALGYTF. The CDR3 DNA sequence: TGTGCCAGCAGTGGGACAGGGGCGCTTGGCTACACCTTC. The chain joins TRBV12-3 or TRBV12-4 to TRBJ1-2; 10 nucleotides align to TRBD1. The CDR3 has 13 amino acids. V shed 5 bases, J shed 7 bases, and the junction held 4 bases outside the gene matches.

V gene TRBV7-8 combines with J gene TRBJ1-3; tentative D call: TRBD1 (6 bases). The length of the CDR3 is 16 residues. Looked up from germline, CDR1 is SGHVS and CDR2 is FQNEAQ. V was trimmed by 4 bases and J by 0 bases, leaving 13 bases between them. The chain's CDR3 is CASSSQTGLSGNTIYF. DNA for the CDR3: TGTGCCAGCAGCTCCCAGACAGGCCTCTCTGGAAACACCATATATTTT.

As for this clonotype: This clone may be a read error of a much larger clone one base away. This sequence joins TRBV18 and TRBJ2-7, with TRBD2 identical over 8 bases. The CDR3 is 13 amino acids. The germline gives CDR1 KGHSH, CDR2 LQKENI. The CDR3 reads CASPPPGRDEQYF. CDR3 coding DNA: TGTGCCAGCCCACCCCCCGGGAGGGACGAGCAGTACTTC.

This clonotype was detected ten times or more. The chain recombines TRBV6-9 with TRBJ2-7, with 12 bases aligning to TRBD1. Germline V gene sequence: CDR1 MNHGY, CDR2 SVAAGI. With 8 bases clipped from V and 3 bases from J, the junction kept 17 bases outside the gene matches. The CDR3 length is 18 residues. Here the CDR3 DNA reads TGTGCCAGCGGAGTCCGGGACAGGGGGCGAGGCTTCCGCTACGAGCAGTACTTC. Translating it yields CASGVRDRGRGFRYEQYF.

This clonotype was seen many times. The chain carries TRBV12-3 or TRBV12-4 and TRBJ2-7; unclear D gene. The ends were cut back, 5 bases at V and 3 bases at J, with 29 bases in the middle. The CDR3 spans 19 residues. Written as DNA, the CDR3 is TGTGCCAGCAGTCCAAAGTCCCCACTAAGCGTCCCTGGAGACTACGAGCAGTACTTC. It specifies CASSPKSPLSVPGDYEQYF.

This clonotype was seen at least ten times. J is TRBJ2-7 and V is TRBV3-1; 8 nucleotides line up with TRBD2. The CDR3 contains 13 residues. The ends lost 4 bases at V and 7 bases at J; junction bases unmatched: 6. In germline, CDR1 is LGHDT, CDR2 YNNKEL (reference sequence). Here the CDR3 DNA reads TGTGCCAGCAGCCCCCGGACTAGCAGTGAGCAGTACTTC. This encodes CASSPRTSSEQYF.

This clonotype was found a few times. This chain connects TRBV10-3 to TRBJ2-3; D is possibly TRBD2 (6 bases). This CDR3 has 12 residues. Germline V gene lookup returns CDR1 ENHRY and CDR2 SYGVKD. Trimming removed 6 bases from V and 6 bases from J, with 10 bases in between. This CDR3 is CAISLGGDTQYF. The CDR3 DNA is TGTGCCATCAGCCTCGGGGGTGATACGCAGTATTTT.

This clonotype was detected ten times or more. The V and J genes are TRBV5-5 and TRBJ2-7, with 9 bases lining up with TRBD1. CDR3 length: 17 residues. V was pared by 0 bases and J by 1 base, with 8 bases of the junction left unmatched. The germline V gene encodes CDR1 SGHKS and CDR2 YYEKEE (reference sequence). CDR3 DNA sequence: TGTGCCAGCAGCTTGGCCGGTCACAGGGGGCCATCCTACGAGCAGTACTTC. It is translated as CASSLAGHRGPSYEQYF.

Turning to this clonotype: Just one base apart from a much larger clone, this may be a read error. The chain combines TRBV11-2 with TRBJ2-1, with a tentative D call TRBD2 (5 bases). The CDR3 extends over 14 amino acids. Trimming left V 2 bases short and J 10 bases short, with 15 bases between. Germline V gives CDR1 SGHAT, CDR2 FQNNGV. The DNA for the CDR3 is TGTGCCAGCAGCTTACTAGCAGTGTGGTGGGAGCAGTTCTTC. This translates into CASSLLAVWWEQFF.

Ten or more counts support this clonotype. The rearrangement links TRBV3-1 to TRBJ2-7; D is uncertain. CDR3 length equals 12 residues. CDR1 is LGHDT, CDR2 YNNKEL, per germline (reference sequence). Trimming cost V 3 bases and J 4 bases, with 7 bases left between them. CDR3 nucleotides: TGTGCCAGCAGCCACCTAAATTACGAGCAGTACTTC. Translating it yields CASSHLNYEQYF.

This clonotype was seen more than once but under ten times. The chain recombines TRBV19 with TRBJ2-5; 7 bases align to TRBD1. CDR3 length: 14 amino acids. Unmatched junction bases numbered 8, after V lost 5 bases and J lost 5 bases. The V gene's germline CDR1 is LNHDA and CDR2 SQIVND (reference sequence). CDR3 sequence reads: CASSVQGVYETQYF. CDR3 nucleotides: TGTGCCAGTAGTGTCCAGGGGGTATATGAGACCCAGTACTTC.

The chain uses TRBV4-1 and TRBJ2-7; D uncertain. Trimming shortened V by 0 bases and J by 9 bases, and 0 bases separated the two germline ends. Per germline, CDR1 MGHRA and CDR2 YSYEKL. The CDR3 consists of 9 residues. CDR3 bases: TGCGCCAGCAGCCAAGAGCAGTACTTC. Its translation is CASSQEQYF.

The chain joins TRBV5-1 to TRBJ2-7; TRBD1 is a possible D gene (5 bases). The CDR3 has 16 residues. Trimming shortened V by 0 bases and J by 5 bases, and 18 bases separated the two germline ends. Per germline, CDR1 SGHRS and CDR2 YFSETQ. The CDR3 DNA reads TGCGCCAGCAGCTTGGCGGGTCAGGGCGCGCCCCACGAGCAGTACTTC. Protein: CASSLAGQGAPHEQYF.

J is TRBJ1-5 and V is TRBV19; the D is unclear. This CDR3 has 15 amino acids. V was cut by 6 bases and J by 0 bases, with 12 bases left in between. Germline-derived CDR1 and CDR2 are LNHDA and SQIVND (reference sequence). In DNA form, the CDR3 reads TGTGCCAGTAGGTATCGGGAATATAGCAATCAGCCCCAGCATTTT. Translated: CASRYREYSNQPQHF.

This clonotype was recorded many times. The chain carries TRBV11-2 and TRBJ2-7, with D perhaps assigned TRBD1 or TRBD2 (7 bases each). The length of the CDR3 is 16 residues. Trimming cost V 4 bases and J 1 base, with 17 bases left between them. Germline CDR1 and CDR2: SGHAT and FQNNGV. The CDR3 nucleotides read TGTGCCAGCAGCTCGAACCGGGGGGACAGATCCTACGAGCAGTACTTC. It yields the protein CASSSNRGDRSYEQYF.

This clonotype was observed a handful of times. CDR3 coding DNA: TGCAGTGCTAGAGCTGACAGGGGGCCTAATTCACCCCTCCACTTT. It is translated as CSARADRGPNSPLHF. The genes are TRBV20-1 and TRBJ1-6, with 10 bases identical to TRBD1. The CDR3 is 15 residues long. CDR1 and CDR2 (germline): DFQATT, SNEGSKA (reference sequence). With V trimmed by 1 base and J by 6 bases, 3 bases remained unmatched.